Listed below are T cell receptor beta chains from one sample, sequenced in a study of blood T cell repertoires in COVID-19. Here immunoSEQ multiplex PCR was the method, and the copy in TCRdb shows in-frame clones only, minus some. The table includes about 71,000 clones, around 91% detected once. The sample comprised peripheral blood. The receptors were gathered from a man aged 45 to 65 with acute or convalescent COVID-19. Both conserved end residues are part of each CDR3. D genes are given only for firm matches. For some rows the clone size is stated as once, few or many, or as a class when expanded; others skip it.

J: TRBJ2-6; size: .; V: TRBV19; D: TRBD1; DNA: TGTGCCAGTACCCCCCTCCGACAGGGGGTAGTAGACTCTGGGGCCAACGTCCTGACTTTC; CDR3: CASTPLRQGVVDSGANVLTF
J: TRBJ1-2; size: .; V: TRBV7-8; D: TRBD1; DNA: TGTGCCAGCAGCTTAAGGTCACAGGGGGCAGGAGGCTACACCTTC; CDR3: CASSLRSQGAGGYTF
J: TRBJ1-5; size: .; V: TRBV24-1; D: .; DNA: TGTGCCATCTCCCGGGGTGGAGGGCAGCCCCAGCATTTT; CDR3: CAISRGGGQPQHF
J: TRBJ2-5; size: .; V: TRBV7-9; D: TRBD1; DNA: TGTGCCAGCAGCTCGGACAGGGAGCCCCAAGAGACCCAGTACTTC; CDR3: CASSSDREPQETQYF
J: TRBJ2-1; size: .; V: TRBV7-3; D: TRBD2; DNA: TGTGCCAGCAGCTTGCGGGGGTATGATGAGCAGTTCTTC; CDR3: CASSLRGYDEQFF
J: TRBJ2-1; size: .; V: TRBV2; D: TRBD2; DNA: TGTGCCAGCAGCGTGGGACTAGCGGGGCCCTACAATGAGCAGTTCTTC; CDR3: CASSVGLAGPYNEQFF
J: TRBJ2-5; size: .; V: TRBV18; D: .; DNA: TGTGCCAGCTCAATACAGGGAGTGGGGACCCAGTACTTC; CDR3: CASSIQGVGTQYF
J: TRBJ2-1; size: .; V: TRBV7-9; D: TRBD2; DNA: TGTGCCAGCAGCCCCCCGGGACTAGCGGGCGGGGGGTACAATGAGCAGTTCTTC; CDR3: CASSPPGLAGGGYNEQFF
J: TRBJ2-1; size: .; V: TRBV30; D: TRBD2; DNA: TGTGCCTGGAACAGGCTAGCGGGAGAGAATGAGCAGTTCTTC; CDR3: CAWNRLAGENEQFF
J: TRBJ2-2; size: .; V: TRBV5-4; D: .; DNA: TGTGCCAGCAGCGCCGCCCGGGAGTGGATCGGGGAGCTGTTTTTT; CDR3: CASSAAREWIGELFF
J: TRBJ1-1; size: .; V: TRBV19; D: .; DNA: TGTGCCAGTAGTATCCAATCCCCTCGGGACACTGAAGCTTTCTTT; CDR3: CASSIQSPRDTEAFF
J: TRBJ1-5; size: once; V: TRBV2; D: TRBD1; DNA: TGTGCCATCACCCGACAGGGGGGTCAGCCCCAGCATTTT; CDR3: CAITRQGGQPQHF
J: TRBJ2-1; size: .; V: TRBV28; D: TRBD2; DNA: TGTGCCAGCAGTTCCCTAGCGGGAGGTAACAATGAGCAGTTCTTC; CDR3: CASSSLAGGNNEQFF
J: TRBJ2-2; size: .; V: TRBV7-9; D: TRBD1; DNA: TGTGCCAGCAGCTTGACAGGGGGCACCGGGGAGCTGTTTTTT; CDR3: CASSLTGGTGELFF
J: TRBJ2-5; size: .; V: TRBV6-5; D: TRBD2; DNA: TGTGCCAGCAGGGGACTAGCGGGAGGGGAAGAGACCCAGTACTTC; CDR3: CASRGLAGGEETQYF
J: TRBJ2-5; size: .; V: TRBV5-5; D: TRBD1; DNA: TGTGCCAGCAGCTTTGAACAGGGGGCCTTGGAGACCCAGTACTTC; CDR3: CASSFEQGALETQYF
J: TRBJ1-5; size: .; V: TRBV18; D: TRBD1; DNA: TGTGCCAGCTCACCGGGGACAGGGGGCGGCAATCAGCCCCAGCATTTT; CDR3: CASSPGTGGGNQPQHF
J: TRBJ1-4; size: .; V: TRBV6-1; D: .; DNA: TGTGCCAGCAGTGAAGCCTTCCTTAATGAAAAACTGTTTTTT; CDR3: CASSEAFLNEKLFF
J: TRBJ2-5; size: .; V: TRBV5-4; D: .; DNA: TGTGCCAGCAGCTTGGAGACACCCCAAGAGACCCAGTACTTC; CDR3: CASSLETPQETQYF
J: TRBJ2-2; size: .; V: TRBV24-1; D: TRBD1; DNA: TGTGCCACCAGTGTCCCCGGACAGGGGGTGGCCGGGGAGCTGTTTTTT; CDR3: CATSVPGQGVAGELFF
J: TRBJ1-3; size: .; V: TRBV5-1; D: .; DNA: TGCGCCAGCAGCTTGGTAGCAGGGGTCGGTTCTGGAAACACCATATATTTT; CDR3: CASSLVAGVGSGNTIYF
J: TRBJ2-4; size: few; V: TRBV19; D: TRBD1; DNA: TGTGCCAGTAAACGAGACAGGGGGGAAAACATTCAGTACTTC; CDR3: CASKRDRGENIQYF
J: TRBJ1-2; size: .; V: TRBV19; D: TRBD1; DNA: TGTGCCAGTAGTCCCGGGACAGGGGGTGGCTACACCTTC; CDR3: CASSPGTGGGYTF
J: TRBJ2-3; size: .; V: TRBV19; D: .; DNA: TGTGCCAGCAACGAGCGCCAAGGGGGCACAGATACGCAGTATTTT; CDR3: CASNERQGGTDTQYF
J: TRBJ1-5; size: .; V: TRBV29-1; D: .; DNA: TGCAGCGTTGTTGCCAGCGACAATCAGCCCCAGCATTTT; CDR3: CSVVASDNQPQHF
J: TRBJ1-1; size: .; V: TRBV3-1/TRBV3-2; D: .; DNA: TGTGCCAGCAGCCAAGTCGCAGGGGAAGAGACTGAAGCTTTCTTT; CDR3: CASSQVAGEETEAFF
J: TRBJ2-3; size: .; V: TRBV7-2; D: .; DNA: TGTGCCAGCAGCTTAACAGGGTTTGGCACAGATACGCAGTATTTT; CDR3: CASSLTGFGTDTQYF
J: TRBJ2-5; size: .; V: TRBV30; D: TRBD1; DNA: TGTGCTTGTGCCCGGGACAGCCAAGAGACCCAGTACTTC; CDR3: CACARDSQETQYF
J: TRBJ2-2; size: .; V: TRBV6-5; D: TRBD1; DNA: TGTGCCAGCAGACGACAGGGGGCGTCCACCGGGGAGCTGTTTTTT; CDR3: CASRRQGASTGELFF
J: TRBJ1-1; size: .; V: TRBV19; D: TRBD1; DNA: TGTGCCGCTGTGGGACAGGTGAACACTGAAGCTTTCTTT; CDR3: CAAVGQVNTEAFF
J: TRBJ1-6; size: few; V: TRBV19; D: TRBD1; DNA: TGTGCCAGTAGTACGACAGGGGTAAATTCACCCCTCCACTTT; CDR3: CASSTTGVNSPLHF
J: TRBJ2-2; size: .; V: TRBV24-1; D: TRBD1; DNA: TGTGCCACCAGTGATCCTAGAACGGACAGGAGTTCTACCGGGGAGCTGTTTTTT; CDR3: CATSDPRTDRSSTGELFF
J: TRBJ2-7; size: .; V: TRBV5-1; D: TRBD1; DNA: TGCGCCAGCAGCTTGGGTCCGGGACAGGGCTACGAGCAGTACTTC; CDR3: CASSLGPGQGYEQYF
J: TRBJ2-3; size: .; V: TRBV7-2; D: TRBD2; DNA: TGTGCCAGCAGCTTAACCGGGGGGGGCACAGATACGCAGTATTTT; CDR3: CASSLTGGGTDTQYF
J: TRBJ2-7; size: .; V: TRBV11-3; D: .; DNA: TGTGCCAGCAGCTTAGATCCGAGGGACGAGCAGTACTTC; CDR3: CASSLDPRDEQYF
J: TRBJ2-5; size: .; V: TRBV30; D: TRBD2; DNA: TGTGCCTGGAGTAATGGACTAGCGGGAGGGGGGCAAGAGACCCAGTACTTC; CDR3: CAWSNGLAGGGQETQYF
J: TRBJ2-1; size: .; V: TRBV9; D: TRBD1; DNA: TGTGCCAGCAGCATGACAGGGGATCTTTACAATGAGCAGTTCTTC; CDR3: CASSMTGDLYNEQFF
J: TRBJ1-2; size: .; V: TRBV7-9; D: TRBD1; DNA: TGTGCCAGCGGGAGACAGGGCGCTAACTATGGCTACACCTTC; CDR3: CASGRQGANYGYTF
J: TRBJ2-2; size: .; V: TRBV28; D: .; DNA: TGTGCCAGCAGTTTTGGCGGGCGCTACACCGGGGAGCTGTTTTTT; CDR3: CASSFGGRYTGELFF
J: TRBJ2-5; size: .; V: TRBV7-9; D: .; DNA: TGTGCCAGCGGTTTGGAGGACGAGTACTTC; CDR3: CASGLEDEYF
J: TRBJ2-7; size: .; V: TRBV27; D: .; DNA: TGTGCCAGCAGCGAGGCGGGACCGGGTCCGGGGGAGCAGTACTTC; CDR3: CASSEAGPGPGEQYF
J: TRBJ2-5; size: .; V: TRBV30; D: TRBD2; DNA: TGTGCCTGGGTCGGGGGGGTCCAAGAGACCCAGTACTTC; CDR3: CAWVGGVQETQYF
J: TRBJ2-5; size: few; V: TRBV19; D: TRBD2; DNA: TGTGCCAGTAGTATAAGTAGGGGACTAGCGGGAGGGGAGACCCAGTACTTC; CDR3: CASSISRGLAGGETQYF
J: TRBJ2-7; size: .; V: TRBV28; D: TRBD2; DNA: TGTGCCAGCAGTACCCCGACTAGCGGTCGACCCTACGAGCAGTACTTC; CDR3: CASSTPTSGRPYEQYF
J: TRBJ1-3; size: .; V: TRBV28; D: .; DNA: TGTGCCAGCAGTTTTCGAATAACTAGCTCTGGAAACACCATATATTTT; CDR3: CASSFRITSSGNTIYF
J: TRBJ1-2; size: .; V: TRBV6-5; D: TRBD1; DNA: TGTGCCAGCACCTGGGGGACAGAGGATAACTATGGCTACACCTTC; CDR3: CASTWGTEDNYGYTF
J: TRBJ1-3; size: .; V: TRBV27; D: .; DNA: TGTGCCAGCAGTTCCGGGAACTCTGGAAACACCATATATTTT; CDR3: CASSSGNSGNTIYF
J: TRBJ2-3; size: .; V: TRBV21-1; D: .; DNA: TGTGCCAGCAGCAAAACATTACATGGCGGCCACGGAGATACGCAGTATTTT; CDR3: CASSKTLHGGHGDTQYF
J: TRBJ2-1; size: .; V: TRBV7-9; D: TRBD2; DNA: TGTGCCAGCAGCTTAGGGACTAGCAATGAGCAGTTCTTC; CDR3: CASSLGTSNEQFF
J: TRBJ2-1; size: .; V: TRBV24-1; D: TRBD2; DNA: TGTGCCACCAGTGATTCGTTCAGCGGGACTCCCTACAATGAGCAGTTCTTC; CDR3: CATSDSFSGTPYNEQFF
J: TRBJ2-6; size: .; V: TRBV24-1; D: TRBD1; DNA: TGTGCCACCAGTGATGGGGGACAGGGGGCTGGTTTAAGGTTTGGGGCCAACGTCCTGACTTTC; CDR3: CATSDGGQGAGLRFGANVLTF
J: TRBJ2-1; size: .; V: TRBV24-1; D: TRBD2; DNA: TGTGCCACCAGTGACCACCCCGGGACTAGCAACAATGAGCAGTTCTTC; CDR3: CATSDHPGTSNNEQFF
J: TRBJ1-5; size: once; V: TRBV30; D: .; DNA: TGTGCCTGGAGTGTAGGGCGGGATTCCCTTAGCAATCAGCCCCAGCATTTT; CDR3: CAWSVGRDSLSNQPQHF
J: TRBJ2-3; size: few; V: TRBV9; D: TRBD2; DNA: TGTGCCAGCCCCCAAGGACTAGTTATTGGTACGGACACAGATACGCAGTATTTT; CDR3: CASPQGLVIGTDTDTQYF
J: TRBJ2-1; size: .; V: TRBV29-1; D: TRBD2; DNA: TGCAGCGTTGAGATGGAAGCGGGAGGGGTGTACAATGAGCAGTTCTTC; CDR3: CSVEMEAGGVYNEQFF
J: TRBJ2-7; size: .; V: TRBV24-1; D: .; DNA: TGTGCCACCAGTGACTCCGACGGGAACTACGAGCAGTACTTC; CDR3: CATSDSDGNYEQYF
J: TRBJ2-1; size: .; V: TRBV11-2; D: TRBD2; DNA: TGTGCCAGCAGACTAGCGGGAGGGGTGAATGAGCAGTTCTTC; CDR3: CASRLAGGVNEQFF